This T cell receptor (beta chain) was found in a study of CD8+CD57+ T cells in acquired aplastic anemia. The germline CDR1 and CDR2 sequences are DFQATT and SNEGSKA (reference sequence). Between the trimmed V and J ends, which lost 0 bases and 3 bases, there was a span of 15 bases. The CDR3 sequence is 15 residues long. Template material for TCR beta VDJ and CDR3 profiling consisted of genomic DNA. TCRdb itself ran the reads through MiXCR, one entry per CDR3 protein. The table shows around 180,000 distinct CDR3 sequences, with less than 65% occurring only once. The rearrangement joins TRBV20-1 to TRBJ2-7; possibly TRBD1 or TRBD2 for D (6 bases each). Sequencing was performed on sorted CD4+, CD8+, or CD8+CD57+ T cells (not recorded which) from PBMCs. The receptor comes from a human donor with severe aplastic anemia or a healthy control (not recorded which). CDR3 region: CSAREEGRTVYEQYF. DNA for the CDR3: TGCAGTGCTAGAGAAGAGGGGAGGACAGTCTACGAGCAGTACTTC.